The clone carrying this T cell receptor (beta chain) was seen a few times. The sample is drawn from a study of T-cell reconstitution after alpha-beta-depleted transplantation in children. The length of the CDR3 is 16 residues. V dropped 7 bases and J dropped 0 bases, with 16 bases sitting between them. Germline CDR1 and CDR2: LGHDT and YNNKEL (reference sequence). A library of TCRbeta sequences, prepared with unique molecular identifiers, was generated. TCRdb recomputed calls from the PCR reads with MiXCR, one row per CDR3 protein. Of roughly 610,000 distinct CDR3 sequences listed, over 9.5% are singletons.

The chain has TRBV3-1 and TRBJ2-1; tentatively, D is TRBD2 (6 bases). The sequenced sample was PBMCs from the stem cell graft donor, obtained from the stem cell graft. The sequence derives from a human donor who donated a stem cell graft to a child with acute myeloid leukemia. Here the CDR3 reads CASNTPGRSSYNEQFF. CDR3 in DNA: TGTGCCAGCAATACACCCGGGAGAAGCTCCTACAATGAGCAGTTCTTC.